At least ten counts were recorded for the clone carrying this T cell receptor (beta chain). It was through 5'RACE template switching that TCR cDNA was made, with a universal primer site and UMIs added. TCRdb itself ran the 5' RACE reads through MiXCR, one entry per CDR3 protein. The data contain around 25,000 distinct CDR3 sequences, 4% to 5% of them singletons. The sample originates from a study of T cells after yellow fever vaccination. Broader study findings: The authors detected almost none of the vaccine-responding clonotypes in sorted memory subsets on day 0.

Germline CDR1 reads SGHTA; CDR2 reads FQGTGA. V lost 2 bases and J lost 10, with 6 bases in between. This CDR3 region has 12 residues. This TCR was recovered from a man aged 18 to 29 who received the YFV17D yellow fever vaccine. The chain combines TRBV7-3 with TRBJ1-6; no firm D call. Sequenced here: PBMCs, either bulk or a sorted T-cell subset (CD4+, CD8+, memory, or dextramer-sorted; not recorded which), sampled on the day of the yellow fever booster vaccination. CDR3 DNA sequence: TGTGCCAGCAGCTTAGGAGGGTCACCCCTCCACTTT. As protein: CASSLGGSPLHF.